A single sample is the source of the 22 T cell receptor beta chains below, sequenced in a study of sequential checkpoint blockade in melanoma. The protocol was immunoSEQ multiplex PCR, while the TCRdb copy is restricted to in-frame clones and leaves out a portion. This table holds 25,000 to 30,000 clones, around three quarters found once. This sample's treatment: randomized to nivolumab then ipilimumab (arm A) or the reverse (arm B). The specimen was CD8+ T cells sorted from blood (inferred from file names), collected from a patient given nivolumab and ipilimumab in sequence. These TCRs come from a human donor with melanoma.

The chain employs TRBV7-9 and TRBJ2-1; TRBD2 agrees at 10 bases. CDR3 length equals 16 residues. Germline lookup yields CDR1 SEHNR and CDR2 FQNEAQ (reference sequence). V dropped 5 bases and J dropped 6; count of bases not matched to a gene: 10. The DNA of the CDR3 is TGTGCCAGCAGCCCCCCCCTAGCGGGGGTAACCAATGAGCAGTTCTTC. Protein: CASSPPLAGVTNEQFF. The full variable domain, with the rest looked up from reference TRBV7-9 and TRBJ2-1, is DTGVSQNPRHKITKRGQNVTFRCDPISEHNRLYWYRQTLGQGPEFLTYFQNEAQLEKSRLLSDRFSAERPKGSFSTLEIQRTEQGDSAMYLCASSPPLAGVTNEQFFGPGTRLTVL.

The gene calls are TRBV28 and TRBJ2-7; 7 positions match TRBD1. Germline CDR1 MDHEN, CDR2 SYDVKM. There are 12 residues in the CDR3. Trimming cost V 6 bases and J 7 bases; bases outside gene matches: 6. The DNA for the CDR3 is TGTGCCAGCAGACAGGGGTCTGAAGAGCAGTACTTC. It specifies CASRQGSEEQYF.

V is TRBV5-8 and J is TRBJ2-7; 7 bases agree with TRBD1. Germline lookup yields CDR1 SGHTS and CDR2 YDEGEE. The CDR3 covers 15 residues. Trimming removed 5 bases from V and 4 bases from J; junction bases left unmatched: 12. Here the CDR3 reads CASRPPGQRFYEQYF. In nucleotides, the CDR3 is TGTGCCAGCAGACCACCGGGACAGAGATTTTACGAGCAGTACTTC.

This rearrangement joins TRBV12-1 to TRBJ2-7; the table's D call, TRBD2, has no DNA check behind it. TRBV12-1 is designated a pseudogene. The length of the CDR3 is 15 residues. CDR3 nucleotides: TGTGCCAGCAGGAAAGGACTAGCGGGGAACTACGAGCAGTACTTC. This gives the protein CASRKGLAGNYEQYF.

The V gene is TRBV6-5, the J gene TRBJ1-2; TRBD1 matches 8 bases. CDR1 is MNHEY and CDR2 is SVGAGI in the germline V gene. The CDR3 sequence is 13 residues long. V lost 5 bases, J lost 4 bases, and 3 bases stayed unmatched. As DNA, the CDR3 is TGTGCCAGCAGTCCAGGGGGCTTCTATGGCTACACCTTC. This encodes CASSPGGFYGYTF.

This clone has a single count. The chain is built from TRBV27 and TRBJ2-1; D might be TRBD2 (6 bases). Between the trimmed V and J ends, which lost 6 bases and 2 bases, there was a span of 17 bases. Germline loops: CDR1 MNHEY, CDR2 SMNVEV (reference sequence). CDR3 length: 16 residues. The CDR3 DNA follows: TGTGCCAGCAGGTCCGGCCTTAGCGGCGCCTACAATGAGCAGTTCTTC. Translating gives CASRSGLSGAYNEQFF.

The V and J genes are TRBV5-5 and TRBJ1-1; 10 bases are shared with TRBD1. V lost 3 bases and J lost 2; bases outside the gene matches: 1. CDR3 size: 14 residues. Looked up from germline, CDR1 is SGHKS and CDR2 is YYEKEE (reference sequence). CDR3 sequence (DNA): TGTGCCAGCAGCTGGGACAGGGGAAACACTGAAGCTTTCTTT. Protein: CASSWDRGNTEAFF.

This clone is classed as medium-sized. The chain is built from TRBV4-3 and TRBJ2-3; the match to TRBD2 covers 9 bases. This CDR3 region has 17 residues. Germline values: CDR1 LGHNA, CDR2 YSLEER. V lost 4 bases, J lost 4 bases, and 12 bases stayed unmatched. CDR3: CASSRTPSGDQADTQYF. The CDR3 DNA reads as TGCGCCAGCAGCCGAACCCCTAGCGGGGATCAAGCAGATACGCAGTATTTT.

The J gene is TRBJ1-2, the V gene TRBV29-1, with D possibly TRBD1 on 6 matching bases. The V gene's germline CDR1 is SQVTM and CDR2 ANQGSEA. Deletions cut 7 bases from V and 1 base from J, with 13 bases between. This CDR3 is built from 13 residues. CDR3 in amino acids: CSAGGGDNYGYTF. The CDR3 nucleotides read TGCAGCGCTGGGGGCGGAGATAACTATGGCTACACCTTC.

This clone came up once. The chain uses TRBV14 and TRBJ2-7; D is possibly TRBD1 (6 bases). The CDR3 is made up of 13 amino acids. V lost 4 bases and J 2 bases, leaving 9 bases between the germline ends. Per the germline V gene, CDR1 is SGHDN and CDR2 is FVKESK. This CDR3 reads CASSPGHPYEQYF. In nucleotides, the CDR3 is TGTGCCAGCAGCCCGGGACATCCCTACGAGCAGTACTTC.

The V call is TRBV19, the J call TRBJ1-2; D might be TRBD1 (6 bases). The germline CDR1 and CDR2 sequences are LNHDA and SQIVND (reference sequence). CDR3 length: 13 residues. V lost 3 bases, J lost 6 bases, and 11 bases lay in between. CDR3 in DNA: TGTGCCAGTAGTATCTGGGGGCGCGATGGCTACACCTTC. It codes for CASSIWGRDGYTF. The variable domain in full, with the rest retrieved from reference TRBV19 and TRBJ1-2, is DGGITQSPKYLFRKEGQNVTLSCEQNLNHDAMYWYRQDPGQGLRLIYYSQIVNDFQKGDIAEGYSVSREKKESFPLTVTSAQKNPTAFYLCASSIWGRDGYTFGSGTRLTVV.

This chain links TRBV2 with TRBJ2-1; D remains ambiguous. This CDR3 is built from 13 residues. CDR1 SNHLY and CDR2 FYNNEI come from the germline V gene. The V end lost 1 base, the J end lost 10 bases, and 11 bases lay between the germline ends. CDR3 bases: TGTGCCAGCAGTGAAGGGCAGGTCGGCGAGCAGTTCTTC. This gives the protein CASSEGQVGEQFF.

This rearrangement joins TRBV15 to TRBJ1-1; a weak D match, TRBD1 (5 bases). The CDR3 loop spans 13 amino acids. V lost 5 bases and J lost 1, with 8 bases in between. Germline CDR1 reads LNHNV; CDR2 reads YYDKDF (reference sequence). CDR3 sequence (DNA): TGTGCCACCAGCTTCGACAGGAACACTGAAGCTTTCTTT. Encoded protein: CATSFDRNTEAFF.

This clone was seen a few times. The V gene is TRBV5-1, the J gene TRBJ2-1; 11 nucleotides align to TRBD1. Trimming cost V 6 bases and J 8 bases; bases outside gene matches: 7. CDR1 is SGHRS, CDR2 YFSETQ, per germline. The CDR3 has 14 residues. This chain's CDR3 is CASTRTGGMDEQFF. The CDR3 region has the DNA TGCGCCAGCACACGGACAGGGGGCATGGATGAGCAGTTCTTC.

The chain couples TRBV28 to TRBJ2-1; perhaps TRBD2 as D (5 bases). This CDR3 contains 13 residues. The V gene lost 3 bases and the J gene lost 4 bases, with 7 bases spanning the gap. Germline V gives CDR1 MDHEN, CDR2 SYDVKM. CDR3 nucleotide sequence: TGTGCCAGCAGTTTTCGGGGTTACAATGAGCAGTTCTTC. Translated, it gives CASSFRGYNEQFF.

V gene TRBV4-2 combines with J gene TRBJ2-7; 7 bases are shared with TRBD1. This CDR3 comprises 16 residues. Germline CDR1 and CDR2: LGHNA and YNFKEQ. V lost 0 bases, J lost 0 bases, and 5 bases stayed unmatched. For the CDR3, the DNA is TGTGCCAGCAGCCAAGAGGGGACAGAGAGCTCCTACGAGCAGTACTTC. It is translated as CASSQEGTESSYEQYF.

The chain employs TRBV19 and TRBJ1-1; possibly TRBD1 for D (5 bases). Trimming took off 3 bases at V and 2 bases at J, with 16 bases between the two ends. Germline lookup yields CDR1 LNHDA and CDR2 SQIVND (reference sequence). The CDR3 totals 16 residues. The chain's CDR3 is CASSISAGLGNTEAFF. CDR3 nucleotides: TGTGCCAGTAGTATTTCGGCAGGGTTAGGAAACACTGAAGCTTTCTTT. Drawing the rest from reference TRBV19 and TRBJ1-1, the complete variable domain is DGGITQSPKYLFRKEGQNVTLSCEQNLNHDAMYWYRQDPGQGLRLIYYSQIVNDFQKGDIAEGYSVSREKKESFPLTVTSAQKNPTAFYLCASSISAGLGNTEAFFGQGTRLTVV.

This clone was detected a few times. The gene calls are TRBV6-5 and TRBJ2-3; D is ambiguous. The CDR3 length is 14 residues. From germline, CDR1 is MNHEY and CDR2 SVGAGI. The germline V and J ends were trimmed by 4 bases and 3 bases, with 11 bases remaining between them. The DNA for the CDR3 is TGTGCCAGCAGTTTTGTATCCGGGACAGATACGCAGTATTTT. The encoded protein is CASSFVSGTDTQYF.

The chain recombines TRBV2 with TRBJ2-5; D is perhaps TRBD1 (5 bases). V was shortened by 3 bases and J by 1 base, with 6 bases between the two germline ends. Germline assignment: CDR1 SNHLY and CDR2 FYNNEI. CDR3 length: 13 residues. The CDR3 sequence is CASSEGPQETQYF. The CDR3 DNA sequence: TGTGCCAGCAGTGAGGGGCCCCAAGAGACCCAGTACTTC.

The rearrangement links TRBV6-6 to TRBJ2-7; D may be TRBD1 (5 bases). V dropped 0 bases and J dropped 2 bases, with 11 bases sitting between them. Looked up from germline, CDR1 is MNHNY and CDR2 is SVGAGI (reference sequence). The CDR3 consists of 15 residues. This chain's CDR3 is CASSYSAGSPYEQYF. In nucleotides, the CDR3 is TGTGCCAGCAGTTACTCGGCAGGGTCCCCCTACGAGCAGTACTTC.

This clone was detected a few times. V is TRBV7-6 and J is TRBJ2-3; D call uncertain. Between the trimmed V and J ends, which lost 4 bases and 0 bases, there was a span of 8 bases. The CDR3 length is 14 residues. In germline, CDR1 is SGHVS, CDR2 FNYEAQ. CDR3 DNA sequence: TGTGCCAGCAGCTACCTAGGTAGCACAGATACGCAGTATTTT. Amino acid sequence: CASSYLGSTDTQYF.

The genes are TRBV19 and TRBJ1-5; possible D gene TRBD1, 5 bases. Germline assignment: CDR1 LNHDA and CDR2 SQIVND (reference sequence). V was trimmed by 11 bases and J by 0 bases, leaving 17 bases between them. The CDR3 has 15 amino acids. The CDR3: CAGRGTHDSNQPQHF. The CDR3 DNA sequence: TGTGCCGGACGGGGGACCCACGATAGCAATCAGCCCCAGCATTTT.